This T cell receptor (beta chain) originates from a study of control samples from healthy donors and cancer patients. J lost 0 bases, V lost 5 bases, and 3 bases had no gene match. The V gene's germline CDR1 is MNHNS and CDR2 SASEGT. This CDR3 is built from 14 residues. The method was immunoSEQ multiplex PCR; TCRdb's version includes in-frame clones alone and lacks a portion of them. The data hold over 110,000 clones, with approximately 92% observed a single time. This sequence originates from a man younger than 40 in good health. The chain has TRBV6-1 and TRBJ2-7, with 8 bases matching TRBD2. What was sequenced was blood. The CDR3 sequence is CASSYGTSSYEQYF. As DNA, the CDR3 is TGTGCCAGCAGTTATGGGACTAGCTCCTACGAGCAGTACTTC.